This record looks at one T cell receptor (beta chain) sequence and its context. Its antigen is undetermined. RNA transcripts were the template, and TCR beta CDR3 regions were amplified from them. Investigators did first-round RT-PCR with HTBI primers, then second-round multiplex PCR. TCRdb processed the multiplex PCR reads anew with MiXCR; each CDR3 protein has one entry. This sample has 150,000 to 200,000 distinct CDR3 sequences, with 39% found just once. This specimen belongs to a study of Graves' ophthalmopathy and Graves' hyperthyroidism. Study results and limitations: Detected in blood as well were most expanded thyroid clonotypes with frequency above 0.001.

This CDR3 spans 16 amino acids. V was pared by 6 bases and J by 3 bases, with 11 bases of the junction left unmatched. PBMCs stemmed from 7.5 to 10 ml of fresh peripheral blood. The rearrangement uses TRBV12-3 or TRBV12-4 and TRBJ1-3, with 7 bases aligning to TRBD1. This receptor was identified in a man aged 30 to 45 with Graves' ophthalmopathy. The sample comprised peripheral blood. CDR3 nucleotides: TGTGCCAGCAGATTCAGGGGGACCCTTAATGGAAACACCATATATTTT. It translates to CASRFRGTLNGNTIYF.